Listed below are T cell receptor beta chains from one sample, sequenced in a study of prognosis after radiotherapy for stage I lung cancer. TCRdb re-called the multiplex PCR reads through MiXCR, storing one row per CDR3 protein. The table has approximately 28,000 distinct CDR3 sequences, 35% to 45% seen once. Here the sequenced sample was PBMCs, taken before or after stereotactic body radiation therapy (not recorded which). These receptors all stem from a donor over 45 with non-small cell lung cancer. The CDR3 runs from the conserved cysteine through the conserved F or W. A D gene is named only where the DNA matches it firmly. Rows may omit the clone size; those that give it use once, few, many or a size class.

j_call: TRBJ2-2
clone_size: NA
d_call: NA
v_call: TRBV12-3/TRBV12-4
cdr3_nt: TGTGCCAGCATCTGGGGGACCGGGGAGCTGTTTTTT
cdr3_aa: CASIWGTGELFF

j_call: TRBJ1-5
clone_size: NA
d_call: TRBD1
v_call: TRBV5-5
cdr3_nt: TGTGCCAGCAGCCAAGGGACAGGGGGCGGTCAGCCCCAGCATTTT
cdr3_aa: CASSQGTGGGQPQHF

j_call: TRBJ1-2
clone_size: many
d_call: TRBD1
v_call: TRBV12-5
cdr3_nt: TGTGCTAGTGGTTTGGTCGTTCGGGACAGGACCTTCTATGGCTACACCTTC
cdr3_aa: CASGLVVRDRTFYGYTF

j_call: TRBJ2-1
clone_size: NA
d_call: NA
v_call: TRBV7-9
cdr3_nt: TGTGCCAGCAGCTCCGGGACGGGGTACAATCAGCAGTTCTTC
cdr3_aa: CASSSGTGYNQQFF

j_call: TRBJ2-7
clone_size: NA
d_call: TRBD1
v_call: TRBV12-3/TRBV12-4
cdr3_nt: TGTGCCGGCAGTGGACAGGGCGCGGGCGAGCAGTACTTC
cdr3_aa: CAGSGQGAGEQYF

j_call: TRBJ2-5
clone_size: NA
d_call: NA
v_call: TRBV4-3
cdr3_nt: TGCGCCAGCAGCCAAGGGGCTAGCTCGGGACAAGAGACCCAGTACTTC
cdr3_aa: CASSQGASSGQETQYF

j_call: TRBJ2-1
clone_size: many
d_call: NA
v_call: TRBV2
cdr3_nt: TGTGCCAGCGCAGTGAGCGGATTAAACAGTGAGCAGTTCTTC
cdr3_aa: CASAVSGLNSEQFF

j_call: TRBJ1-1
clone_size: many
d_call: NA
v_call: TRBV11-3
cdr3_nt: TGTGCCAGCAGCTTGGAGGTCACTGAAGCTTTCTTT
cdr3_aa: CASSLEVTEAFF

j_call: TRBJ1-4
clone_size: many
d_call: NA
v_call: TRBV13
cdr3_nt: TGTGCCAGCAGTTCACAGGGAGTTAATGAAAAACTGTTTTTT
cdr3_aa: CASSSQGVNEKLFF

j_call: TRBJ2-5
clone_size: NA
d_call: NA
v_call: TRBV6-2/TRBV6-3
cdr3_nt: TGTGCCAGCAGACCCCCTCCCGAGAGGTTCCAAGAGACCCAGTACTTC
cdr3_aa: CASRPPPERFQETQYF

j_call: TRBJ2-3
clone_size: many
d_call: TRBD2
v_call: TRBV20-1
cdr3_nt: TGCAGTGCTAGAGATCCGCGGCGGGAGCCCCCAGATACGCAGTATTTT
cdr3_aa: CSARDPRREPPDTQYF

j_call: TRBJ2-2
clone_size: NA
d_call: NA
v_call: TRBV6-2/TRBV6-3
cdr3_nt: TGTTCCGGGTCTACCCTCACCGTGGAGCTGTTTTTT
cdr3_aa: CSGSTLTVELFF

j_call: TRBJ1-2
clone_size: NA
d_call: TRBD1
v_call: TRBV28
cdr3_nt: TGTGCCAGCAGTTTCCCTACGACAGGGGTCTTTGGCTACACCTTC
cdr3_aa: CASSFPTTGVFGYTF

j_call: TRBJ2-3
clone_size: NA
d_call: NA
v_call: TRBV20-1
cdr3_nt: TGCAGTGCTAAGAAAACTAAGTCTCATGGCACAGATACGCAGTATTTT
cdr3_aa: CSAKKTKSHGTDTQYF

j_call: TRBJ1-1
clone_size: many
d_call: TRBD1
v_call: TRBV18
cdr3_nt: TGTGCCAGCTCGACAGGACAGGGGGCTGAAGCTTTCTTT
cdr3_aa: CASSTGQGAEAFF

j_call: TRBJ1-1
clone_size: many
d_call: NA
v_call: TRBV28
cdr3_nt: TGTGCCAGCAGTTTAGGCAGAGCAGACACTGAAGCTTTCTTT
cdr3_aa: CASSLGRADTEAFF

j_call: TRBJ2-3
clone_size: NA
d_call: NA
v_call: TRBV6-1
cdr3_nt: TGTGCCAGCAGTCCGGGGAGGACTATCTACTTGGGAGATACGCAGTATTTT
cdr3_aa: CASSPGRTIYLGDTQYF

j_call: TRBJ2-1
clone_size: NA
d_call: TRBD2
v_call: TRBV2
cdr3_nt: TGTGCCAGCGGCGGGAGTCGGGGTGAGCAGTTCTTC
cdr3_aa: CASGGSRGEQFF

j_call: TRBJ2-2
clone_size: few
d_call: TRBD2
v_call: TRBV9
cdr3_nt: TGTGCCAGCAGCCCCCGGGGCCAAGCGGGAGGTAGCGGGGAGCTGTTTTTT
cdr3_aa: CASSPRGQAGGSGELFF

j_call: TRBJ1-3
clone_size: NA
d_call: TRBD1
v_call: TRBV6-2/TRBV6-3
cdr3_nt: TGTGCCAGCAGTACGTACAGGGGGTGTGCTGGAAACACCATATATTTT
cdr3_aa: CASSTYRGCAGNTIYF

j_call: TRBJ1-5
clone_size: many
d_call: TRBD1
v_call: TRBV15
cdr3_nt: TGTGCCACCAGCAGAGGACAGGGGGATCCGCCCCAGCATTTT
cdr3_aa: CATSRGQGDPPQHF

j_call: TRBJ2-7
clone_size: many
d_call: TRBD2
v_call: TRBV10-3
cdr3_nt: TGTGCCATCAGTGTATTTAGCGGGAGGGCCGGGTACGAGCAGTACTTC
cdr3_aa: CAISVFSGRAGYEQYF

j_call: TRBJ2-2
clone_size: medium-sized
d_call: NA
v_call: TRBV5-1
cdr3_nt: TGCGCCAGCAGCTTGGAAGGGGGTCGAACCGGGGAGCTGTTTTTT
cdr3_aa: CASSLEGGRTGELFF

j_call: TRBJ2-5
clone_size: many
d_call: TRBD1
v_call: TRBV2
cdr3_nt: TGTGCCAGCAGGGGGGGACAGGGGGTTGAAGAGACCCAGTACTTC
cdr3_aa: CASRGGQGVEETQYF

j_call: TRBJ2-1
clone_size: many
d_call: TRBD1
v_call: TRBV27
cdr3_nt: TGTGCCAGCAGTTTATGGGGACAGTCTTACAATGAGCAGTTCTTC
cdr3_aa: CASSLWGQSYNEQFF

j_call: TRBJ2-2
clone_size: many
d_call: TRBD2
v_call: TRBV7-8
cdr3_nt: TGTGCCAGCAGCCCCCTAGCGGGGTTGGGCACCGGGGAGCTGTTTTTT
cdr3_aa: CASSPLAGLGTGELFF

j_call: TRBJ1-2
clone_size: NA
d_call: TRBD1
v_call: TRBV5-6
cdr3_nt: TGTGCCTCCCGCAGAGGGGGCACAAACTATGGCTACACCTTC
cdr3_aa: CASRRGGTNYGYTF

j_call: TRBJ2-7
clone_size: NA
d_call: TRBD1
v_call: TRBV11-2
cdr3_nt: TGTGCCAGCAGCTTAGGGCCGGGACAGGGAGCCTACGAGCAGTACTTC
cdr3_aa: CASSLGPGQGAYEQYF

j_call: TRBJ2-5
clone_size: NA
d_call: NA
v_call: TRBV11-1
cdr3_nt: TGTGCCAGCAGCTTAACGGGGGGCGAGGAGACCCAGTACTTC
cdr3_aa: CASSLTGGEETQYF

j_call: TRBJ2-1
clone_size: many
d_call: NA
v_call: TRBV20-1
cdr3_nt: TGCAGTGCGAGATTAGTTCCCGTAGACAATGAGCAGTTCTTC
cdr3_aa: CSARLVPVDNEQFF

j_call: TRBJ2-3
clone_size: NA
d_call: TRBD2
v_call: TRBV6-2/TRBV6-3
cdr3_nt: TGTGCCAGCAGGTTTAGCGGGAGTATCGTCGATACGCAGTATTTT
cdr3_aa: CASRFSGSIVDTQYF

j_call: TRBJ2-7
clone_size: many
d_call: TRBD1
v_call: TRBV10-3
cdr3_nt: TGTGCCATCAGCAGACAGGGTTACGAGCAGTACTTC
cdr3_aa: CAISRQGYEQYF

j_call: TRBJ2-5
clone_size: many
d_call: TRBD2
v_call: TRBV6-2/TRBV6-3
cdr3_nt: TGTGCCAGCAGTGAAGGAAGGGCTAGCGGGTACCAAGAGACCCAGTACTTC
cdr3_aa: CASSEGRASGYQETQYF

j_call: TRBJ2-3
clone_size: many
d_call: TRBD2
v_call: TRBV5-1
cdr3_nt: TGCGCCAGCGGGGAGACTAGCGGGAGGGCGGATACGCAGTATTTT
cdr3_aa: CASGETSGRADTQYF

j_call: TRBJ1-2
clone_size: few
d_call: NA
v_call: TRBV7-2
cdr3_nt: TGTGCCGGGCAGTGGGCTAGCGATGGCTACACCTTC
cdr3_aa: CAGQWASDGYTF

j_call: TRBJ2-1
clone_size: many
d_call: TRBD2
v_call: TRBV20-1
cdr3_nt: TGCAGTGCCGAAGCTAGCGGGAGGGCCCCGTTCTTC
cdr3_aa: CSAEASGRAPFF

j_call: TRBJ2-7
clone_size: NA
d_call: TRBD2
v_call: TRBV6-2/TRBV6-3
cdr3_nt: TGTGCCAGCAGTGACGTGCCCGGGAGGGTACTGGGCGAGCAGTATTTC
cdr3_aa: CASSDVPGRVLGEQYF

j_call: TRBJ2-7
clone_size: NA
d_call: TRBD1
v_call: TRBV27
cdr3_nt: TGTGCCAGCAGTCCCGGACAGGGTACCTACGAGCAGTACTTC
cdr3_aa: CASSPGQGTYEQYF

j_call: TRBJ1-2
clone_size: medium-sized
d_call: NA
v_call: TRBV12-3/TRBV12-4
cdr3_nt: TGTGCCAGCAGTTCCAGGACGGGTGGCTACACCTTC
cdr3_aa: CASSSRTGGYTF

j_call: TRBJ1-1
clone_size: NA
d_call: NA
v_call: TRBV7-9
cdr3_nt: TGTGCCAGCCTCGGGACACTGAACACTGAAGCTTTCTTT
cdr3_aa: CASLGTLNTEAFF

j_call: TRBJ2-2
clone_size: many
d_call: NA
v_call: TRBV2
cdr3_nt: TGTGCCAGCAACGCCCTACGGGACGGAGCCGGGGAGCTGTTTTTT
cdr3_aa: CASNALRDGAGELFF

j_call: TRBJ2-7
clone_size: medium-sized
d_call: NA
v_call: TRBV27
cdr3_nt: TGTGCCAGCAGCCCGCGTGTGACAAGCGACGAGCAGTACTTC
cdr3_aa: CASSPRVTSDEQYF

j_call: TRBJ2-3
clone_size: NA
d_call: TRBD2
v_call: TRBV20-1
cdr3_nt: TGCAGTGCTATCACTAGCGTGGGTGATACAGATACGCAGTATTTT
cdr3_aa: CSAITSVGDTDTQYF

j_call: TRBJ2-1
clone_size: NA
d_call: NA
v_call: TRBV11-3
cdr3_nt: TGTGCCAGCAGATTAGGGGGACCATCCTACAATGAGCAGTTCTTC
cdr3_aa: CASRLGGPSYNEQFF

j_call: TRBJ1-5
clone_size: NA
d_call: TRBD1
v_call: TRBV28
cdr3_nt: TGTGCCAGCAGTAAGCCGGGACAGGGGAATCAGCCCCAGCATTTT
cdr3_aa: CASSKPGQGNQPQHF

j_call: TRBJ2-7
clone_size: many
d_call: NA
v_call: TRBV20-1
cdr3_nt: TGCAGTGCTGCCAAAACCGGGACCTCTTCGGCCGAGCAGTACTTC
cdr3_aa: CSAAKTGTSSAEQYF

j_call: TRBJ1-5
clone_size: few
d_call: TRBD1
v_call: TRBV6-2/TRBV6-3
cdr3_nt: TGTGCCAGCAGTGAGGTGGGACAGTGTTGTCAGCCCCAGCATTTT
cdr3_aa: CASSEVGQCCQPQHF

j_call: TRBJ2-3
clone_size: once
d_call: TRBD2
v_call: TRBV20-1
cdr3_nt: TGCAGTTCTCCCGGACTAGCGCGAGTTGGCACAGATACGCAGTATTTT
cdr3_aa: CSSPGLARVGTDTQYF

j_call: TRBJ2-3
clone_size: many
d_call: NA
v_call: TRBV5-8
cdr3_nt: TGTGCCAGCAGCTCGACCGGTTCTGCATTTACAGATACGCAGTATTTT
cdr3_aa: CASSSTGSAFTDTQYF

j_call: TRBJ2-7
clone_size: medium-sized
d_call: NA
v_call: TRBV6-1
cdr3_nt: TGTGCCAGCAGAGGGAACACCTACGAGCAGTACTTC
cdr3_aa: CASRGNTYEQYF

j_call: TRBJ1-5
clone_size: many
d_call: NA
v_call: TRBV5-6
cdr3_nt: TGTGCCAGCAGCTTTTTAGGGGATGATGGTCAGCCCCAGCATTTT
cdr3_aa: CASSFLGDDGQPQHF

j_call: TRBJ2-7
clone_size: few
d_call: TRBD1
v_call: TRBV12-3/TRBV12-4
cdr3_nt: TGTGCCAGCAGGGACGAGACAGGGGAGCAGTACTTC
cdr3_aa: CASRDETGEQYF

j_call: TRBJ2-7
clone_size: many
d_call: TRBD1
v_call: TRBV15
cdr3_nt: TGTGCCACCAGCAGAGGAGGGGACAGCTACGAGCAGTACTTC
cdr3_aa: CATSRGGDSYEQYF